This T cell receptor (beta chain) originates from a study of blood T cell repertoires in COVID-19. The overall study: There were acute and convalescent COVID-19 samples, and they came from the United States, Italy and Spain. T cells, B-cell-depleted T cells, or PBMCs supplied cDNA or gDNA.

This clone has more than one count but fewer than ten. Libraries were prepared by immunoSEQ multiplex PCR; TCRdb keeps only in-frame clonotypes and omits some of them. The sample holds about 40,000 clones, over 80% seen once. Sequencing was performed on peripheral blood. The TCR was taken from a man aged 50 or older with active COVID-19.

Here the CDR3 reads CASSSGPGTSGINEQFF. The CDR3 DNA sequence: TGCGCCAGCAGCTCTGGGCCGGGGACTAGCGGGATAAATGAGCAGTTCTTC. The V call is TRBV5-1, the J call TRBJ2-1; TRBD2 matches 13 bases. The length of the CDR3 is 17 residues. V dropped 3 bases and J dropped 7; count of bases not matched to a gene: 10. Germline V gives CDR1 SGHRS, CDR2 YFSETQ.